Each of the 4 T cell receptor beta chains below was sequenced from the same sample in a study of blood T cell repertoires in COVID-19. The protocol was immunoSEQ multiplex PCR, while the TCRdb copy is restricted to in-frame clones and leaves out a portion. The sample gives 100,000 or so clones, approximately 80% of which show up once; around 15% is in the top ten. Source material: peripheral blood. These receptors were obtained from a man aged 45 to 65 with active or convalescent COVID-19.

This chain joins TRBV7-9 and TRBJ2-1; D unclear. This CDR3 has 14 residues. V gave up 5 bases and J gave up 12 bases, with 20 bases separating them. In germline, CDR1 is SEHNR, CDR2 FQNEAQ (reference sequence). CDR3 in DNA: TGTGCCAGCAGCGACCCGACGCAGCCAGGCCGGCAGTTCTTC. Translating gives CASSDPTQPGRQFF.

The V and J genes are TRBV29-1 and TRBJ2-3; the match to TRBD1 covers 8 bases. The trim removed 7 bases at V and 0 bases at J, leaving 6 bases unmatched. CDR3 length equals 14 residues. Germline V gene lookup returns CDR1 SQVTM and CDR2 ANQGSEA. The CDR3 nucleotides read TGCAGCGCAGACAGGGGCTCTAGCACAGATACGCAGTATTTT. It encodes CSADRGSSTDTQYF.

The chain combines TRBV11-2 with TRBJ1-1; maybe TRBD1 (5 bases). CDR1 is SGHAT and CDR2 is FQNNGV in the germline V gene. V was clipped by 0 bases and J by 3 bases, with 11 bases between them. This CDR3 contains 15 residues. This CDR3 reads CASSLEGARYTEAFF. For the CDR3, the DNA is TGTGCCAGCAGCTTAGAAGGGGCGCGGTACACTGAAGCTTTCTTT.

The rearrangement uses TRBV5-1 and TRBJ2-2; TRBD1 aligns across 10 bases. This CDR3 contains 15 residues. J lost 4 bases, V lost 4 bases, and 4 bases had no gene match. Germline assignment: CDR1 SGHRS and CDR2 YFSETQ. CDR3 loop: CASSPGTGVTGELFF. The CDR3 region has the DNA TGCGCCAGCAGCCCGGGGACAGGGGTCACCGGGGAGCTGTTTTTT.